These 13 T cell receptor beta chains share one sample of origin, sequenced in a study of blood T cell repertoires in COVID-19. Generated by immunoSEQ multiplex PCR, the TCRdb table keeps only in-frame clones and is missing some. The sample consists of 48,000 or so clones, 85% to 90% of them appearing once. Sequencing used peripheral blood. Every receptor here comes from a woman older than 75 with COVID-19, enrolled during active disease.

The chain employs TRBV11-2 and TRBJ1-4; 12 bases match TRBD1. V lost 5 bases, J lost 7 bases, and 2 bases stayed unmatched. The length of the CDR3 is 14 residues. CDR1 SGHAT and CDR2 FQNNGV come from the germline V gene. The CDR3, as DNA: TGTGCCAGCAGCAGGGACAGGGGGCGTGAAAAACTGTTTTTT. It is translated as CASSRDRGREKLFF.

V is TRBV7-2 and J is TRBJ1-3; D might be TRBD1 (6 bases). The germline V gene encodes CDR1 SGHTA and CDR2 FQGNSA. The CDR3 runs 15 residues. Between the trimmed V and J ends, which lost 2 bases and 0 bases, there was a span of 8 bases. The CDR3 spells CASSLQGSSGNTIYF. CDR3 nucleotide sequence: TGTGCCAGCAGCTTACAGGGGAGCTCTGGAAACACCATATATTTT.

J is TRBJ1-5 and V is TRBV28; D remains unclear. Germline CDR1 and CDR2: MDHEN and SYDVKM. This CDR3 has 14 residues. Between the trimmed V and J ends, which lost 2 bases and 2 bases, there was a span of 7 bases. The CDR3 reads CASSLTQGNQPQHF. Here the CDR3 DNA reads TGTGCCAGCAGTTTAACCCAGGGCAATCAGCCCCAGCATTTT. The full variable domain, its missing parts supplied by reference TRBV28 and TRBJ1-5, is DVKVTQSSRYLVKRTGEKVFLECVQDMDHENMFWYRQDPGLGLRLIYFSYDVKMKEKGDIPEGYSVSREKKERFSLILESASTNQTSMYLCASSLTQGNQPQHFGDGTRLSIL.

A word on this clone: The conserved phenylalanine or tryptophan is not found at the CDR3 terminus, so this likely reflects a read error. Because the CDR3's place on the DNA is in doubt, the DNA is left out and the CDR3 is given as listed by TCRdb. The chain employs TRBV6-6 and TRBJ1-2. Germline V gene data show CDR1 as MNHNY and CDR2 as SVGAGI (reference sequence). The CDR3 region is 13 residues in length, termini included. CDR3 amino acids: CASGGEVPPGGGL.

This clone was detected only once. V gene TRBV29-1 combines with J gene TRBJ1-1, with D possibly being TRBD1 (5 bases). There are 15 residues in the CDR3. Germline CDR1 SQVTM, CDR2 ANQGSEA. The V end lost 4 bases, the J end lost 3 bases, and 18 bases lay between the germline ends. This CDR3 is CSVVGGGVDYTEAFF. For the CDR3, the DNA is TGCAGCGTTGTCGGGGGGGGTGTTGATTACACTGAAGCTTTCTTT.

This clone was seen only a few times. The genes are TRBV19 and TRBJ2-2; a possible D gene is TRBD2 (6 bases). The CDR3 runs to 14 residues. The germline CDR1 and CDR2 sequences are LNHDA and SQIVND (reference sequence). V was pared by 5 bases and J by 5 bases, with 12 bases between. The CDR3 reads CASSSQTSTGELFF. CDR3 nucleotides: TGTGCCAGTAGTTCCCAGACTAGTACCGGGGAGCTGTTTTTT.

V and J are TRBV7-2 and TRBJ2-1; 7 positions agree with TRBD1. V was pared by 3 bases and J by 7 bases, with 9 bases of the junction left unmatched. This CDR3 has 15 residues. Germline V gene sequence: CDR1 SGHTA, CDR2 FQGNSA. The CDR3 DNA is TGTGCCAGCAGCTTCGAGGGGGCGAAATGGAATGAGCAGTTCTTC. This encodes CASSFEGAKWNEQFF.

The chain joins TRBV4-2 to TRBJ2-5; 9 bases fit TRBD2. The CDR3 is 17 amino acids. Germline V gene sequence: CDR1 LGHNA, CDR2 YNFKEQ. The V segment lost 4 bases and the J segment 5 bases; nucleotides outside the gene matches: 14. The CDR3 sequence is CASSRPPGLATRETQYF. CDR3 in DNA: TGTGCCAGCAGCCGACCTCCGGGACTAGCAACCCGCGAGACCCAGTACTTC.

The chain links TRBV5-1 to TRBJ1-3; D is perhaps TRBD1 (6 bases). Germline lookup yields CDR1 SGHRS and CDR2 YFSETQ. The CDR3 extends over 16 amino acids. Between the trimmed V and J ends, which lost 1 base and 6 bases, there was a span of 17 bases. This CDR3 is CASSLLGAAPANTIYF. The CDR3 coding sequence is TGCGCCAGCAGCTTGTTGGGGGCCGCCCCCGCAAACACCATATATTTT.

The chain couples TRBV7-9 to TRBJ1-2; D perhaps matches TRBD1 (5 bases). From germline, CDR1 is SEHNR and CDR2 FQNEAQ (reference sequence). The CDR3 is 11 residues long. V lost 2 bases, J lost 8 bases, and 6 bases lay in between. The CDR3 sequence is CASSLRGGYTF. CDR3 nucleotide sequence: TGTGCCAGCAGCTTAAGGGGAGGCTACACCTTC.

The CDR3 coding sequence is TGCGCCAGCTTATTGGGGCAGAGTGAAGCTTTCTTT. Its translation is CASLLGQSEAFF. This rearrangement joins TRBV10-2 to TRBJ1-1; tentative D call: TRBD1 (5 bases). The germline gives CDR1 WSHSY, CDR2 SAAADI. The CDR3 runs to 12 residues. V lost 8 bases and J 7 bases, leaving 14 bases between the germline ends.

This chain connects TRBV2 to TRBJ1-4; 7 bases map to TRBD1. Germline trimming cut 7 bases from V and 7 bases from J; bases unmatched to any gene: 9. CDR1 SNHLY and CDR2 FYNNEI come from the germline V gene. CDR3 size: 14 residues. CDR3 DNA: TGTGCCAGCACAGACAGGGTGTGGGTTGAAAAACTGTTTTTT. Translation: CASTDRVWVEKLFF.

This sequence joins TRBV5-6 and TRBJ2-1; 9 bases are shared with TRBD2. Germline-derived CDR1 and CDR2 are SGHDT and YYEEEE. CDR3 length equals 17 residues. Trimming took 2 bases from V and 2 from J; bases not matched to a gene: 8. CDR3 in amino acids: CASSFDPGLAPYNEQFF. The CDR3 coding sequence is TGTGCCAGCAGCTTTGACCCGGGACTAGCCCCCTACAATGAGCAGTTCTTC.